A selection of T cell receptor beta chains follows, all from one sample in a study of shared clonotypes between healthy human individuals. Assay used: immunoSEQ multiplex PCR; TCRdb lists only in-frame clones, some missing. The sample holds 1,400,000 or so clones, approximately 98.5% seen once. Sequencing used naive CD4+ T cells sorted from blood. These receptor sequences come from a man aged 25 to 40 in good health. CDR3s include the opening cysteine and the closing phenylalanine or tryptophan. D genes are given only for firm matches. Rows may omit the clone size; those that give it use once, few, many or a size class.

D gene	J gene	clone size	V gene	CDR3 protein	CDR3 DNA
-	TRBJ1-1	once	TRBV5-4	CASSARGGVAEAFF	TGTGCCAGCAGCGCCCGAGGGGGGGTCGCTGAAGCTTTCTTT
-	TRBJ2-5	-	TRBV5-1	CASSADGRETQYF	TGCGCCAGCAGCGCCGATGGGCGGGAGACCCAGTACTTC
-	TRBJ1-1	-	TRBV7-2	CASSPGVGWTEAFF	TGTGCCAGCAGCCCCGGCGTTGGCTGGACTGAAGCTTTCTTT
-	TRBJ1-5	-	TRBV14	CASSPDMNQPQHF	TGTGCCAGCAGCCCGGACATGAATCAGCCCCAGCATTTT
-	TRBJ2-1	-	TRBV6-1	CASSELASSYNEQFF	TGTGCCAGCAGTGAACTGGCGAGCTCCTACAATGAGCAGTTCTTC
-	TRBJ2-7	-	TRBV11-3	CASSLGVSYEQYF	TGTGCCAGCAGCTTAGGGGTCTCCTACGAGCAGTACTTC
-	TRBJ2-2	-	TRBV27	CASSPHNTGELFF	TGTGCCAGCAGTCCCCATAACACCGGGGAGCTGTTTTTT
-	TRBJ2-6	-	TRBV6-4	CASSDSRSGANVLTF	TGTGCCAGCAGTGACTCGAGGTCTGGGGCCAACGTCCTGACTTTC
TRBD1	TRBJ2-6	-	TRBV6-1	CASSVRTGTGSSLGANVLTF	TGTGCCAGCAGTGTCCGGACCGGGACAGGGAGTTCTCTCGGGGCCAACGTCCTGACTTTC
TRBD1	TRBJ2-5	-	TRBV5-1	CASSARTGVLETQYF	TGCGCCAGCAGCGCCAGGACAGGGGTTTTGGAGACCCAGTACTTC
TRBD2	TRBJ2-2	-	TRBV19	CASSPVVGRITGELFF	TGTGCCAGTAGCCCCGTGGTCGGGAGGATAACCGGGGAGCTGTTTTTT
TRBD1	TRBJ1-5	-	TRBV7-2	CASSSGTGSQPQHF	TGTGCCAGCAGCTCCGGGACAGGGTCTCAGCCCCAGCATTTT
-	TRBJ1-1	-	TRBV10-2	CASSRPETNTEAFF	TGCGCCAGCAGCCGGCCAGAGACGAACACTGAAGCTTTCTTT
TRBD2	TRBJ2-3	-	TRBV2	CASSEALSGTLTDTQYF	TGTGCCAGCAGTGAAGCGCTTAGCGGGACCCTCACAGATACGCAGTATTTT
-	TRBJ2-1	-	TRBV9	CASSYGLSDIGNEQFF	TGTGCCAGCAGTTATGGACTAAGCGACATTGGCAATGAGCAGTTCTTC
-	TRBJ2-7	-	TRBV18	CASSPPDGTYEQYF	TGTGCCAGCTCACCGCCGGACGGTACCTACGAGCAGTACTTC
-	TRBJ2-7	once	TRBV7-9	CASSLSGALSYEQYF	TGTGCCAGCAGCTTATCCGGGGCCCTCTCCTACGAGCAGTACTTC
TRBD2	TRBJ2-3	-	TRBV10-3	CAISEPRGASGSADTQYF	TGTGCCATCAGTGAGCCGCGTGGGGCTAGCGGGAGTGCAGATACGCAGTATTTT
-	TRBJ1-1	-	TRBV11-2	CASSLGRLNTEAFF	TGTGCCAGCAGCTTAGGTCGGCTAAACACTGAAGCTTTCTTT
TRBD2	TRBJ2-1	-	TRBV7-2	CASRLGLPSEQFF	TGTGCCAGCAGGTTGGGACTACCGTCGGAGCAGTTCTTC
-	TRBJ2-7	-	TRBV5-1	CASSLVDREGYEQYF	TGCGCCAGCAGCTTGGTTGACAGGGAGGGGTACGAGCAGTACTTC
-	TRBJ2-7	-	TRBV5-5	CASSLVQVFHEQYF	TGTGCCAGCAGCTTGGTACAGGTATTCCACGAGCAGTACTTC
-	TRBJ2-2	-	TRBV27	CASSWFTGELFF	TGTGCCAGCAGTTGGTTCACCGGGGAGCTGTTTTTT
-	TRBJ2-1	-	TRBV6-5	CASSSTRHEQFF	TGTGCCAGCAGTTCGACTAGACATGAGCAGTTCTTC
-	TRBJ2-5	-	TRBV20-1	CSASSETQYF	TGCAGTGCTAGCAGTGAGACCCAGTACTTC
-	TRBJ1-2	-	TRBV5-1	CASSHPLAGANYGYTF	TGCGCCAGCAGCCATCCTCTCGCAGGGGCGAACTATGGCTACACCTTC
-	TRBJ2-3	-	TRBV5-1	CASSLEGVETDTQYF	TGCGCCAGCAGCTTGGAAGGGGTGGAAACAGATACGCAGTATTTT
TRBD2	TRBJ2-3	-	TRBV4-1	CASSQDPLLAGGSDTQYF	TGCGCCAGCAGCCAAGACCCCCTACTAGCGGGCGGATCAGATACGCAGTATTTT
-	TRBJ1-1	-	TRBV10-3	CAISDQGAVGTEAFF	TGTGCCATCAGTGACCAGGGCGCAGTAGGCACTGAAGCTTTCTTT
TRBD1	TRBJ1-2	-	TRBV2	CASSRRDRDGGGYGYTF	TGTGCCAGCAGTCGAAGGGACAGGGACGGGGGCGGCTATGGCTACACCTTC
-	TRBJ2-7	-	TRBV4-3	CASSQEPGEGYEQYF	TGCGCCAGCAGCCAAGAACCGGGAGAGGGCTACGAGCAGTACTTC
-	TRBJ2-3	-	TRBV15	CATSRVPGATDTQYF	TGTGCCACCAGCAGAGTACCGGGGGCCACAGATACGCAGTATTTT
-	TRBJ2-1	-	TRBV11-2	CASSHLGIYNEQFF	TGTGCCAGCAGTCACCTAGGAATCTACAATGAGCAGTTCTTC
-	TRBJ2-7	-	TRBV28	CASSKQGYEQYF	TGTGCCAGCAGTAAACAGGGCTACGAGCAGTACTTC
-	TRBJ2-1	-	TRBV7-9	CASSPGWVNEQFF	TGTGCCAGCAGCCCTGGATGGGTCAATGAGCAGTTCTTC
TRBD2	TRBJ2-1	-	TRBV19	CASSRDSGSTRYNEQFF	TGTGCCAGTAGTAGGGATAGCGGGAGTACTCGCTACAATGAGCAGTTCTTC
-	TRBJ2-7	-	TRBV15	CATSNFVVRGQYEQYF	TGTGCCACCAGCAATTTCGTGGTGCGCGGGCAGTACGAGCAGTACTTC